This record concerns one TCR beta chain sequence. The V end lost 5 bases, the J end lost 1 base, and 11 bases lay between the germline ends. CDR1 SGHTA and CDR2 FQGTGA come from the germline V gene. This CDR3 has 14 amino acids. Original processing notes: Amplification of reference gene primers provided the estimated nucleated cell counts. Sequencing was performed with immunoSEQ multiplex PCR; in TCRdb, only in-frame clones are kept and a portion is missing. The V and J calls and clone size come from that table; D and trimming were worked out from the DNA. The data contain about 370,000 clones, over 75% of them seen just once; the ten biggest clones take up roughly 1%. The sample originates from a study of blood T cell repertoires in COVID-19. About the study: T cells, B-cell-depleted T cells, or PBMCs provided the cDNA or gDNA that served as material.

This TCR came from a man aged 18 to 30 who had recovered from COVID-19. Material for sequencing was PBMCs or T cells enriched from blood (not recorded which). The gene calls are TRBV7-3 and TRBJ1-1; no firm D call. The CDR3 coding sequence is TGTGCCAGCAGCGCTGGAGCCGGGAACACTGAAGCTTTCTTT. Protein product: CASSAGAGNTEAFF. The full variable domain, in which reference TRBV7-3 and TRBJ1-1 provide the parts outside the CDR3, is GAGVSQTPSNKVTEKGKYVELRCDPISGHTALYWYRQSLGQGPEFLIYFQGTGAADDSGLPNDRFFAVRPEGSVSTLKIQRTERGDSAVYLCASSAGAGNTEAFFGQGTRLTVV.